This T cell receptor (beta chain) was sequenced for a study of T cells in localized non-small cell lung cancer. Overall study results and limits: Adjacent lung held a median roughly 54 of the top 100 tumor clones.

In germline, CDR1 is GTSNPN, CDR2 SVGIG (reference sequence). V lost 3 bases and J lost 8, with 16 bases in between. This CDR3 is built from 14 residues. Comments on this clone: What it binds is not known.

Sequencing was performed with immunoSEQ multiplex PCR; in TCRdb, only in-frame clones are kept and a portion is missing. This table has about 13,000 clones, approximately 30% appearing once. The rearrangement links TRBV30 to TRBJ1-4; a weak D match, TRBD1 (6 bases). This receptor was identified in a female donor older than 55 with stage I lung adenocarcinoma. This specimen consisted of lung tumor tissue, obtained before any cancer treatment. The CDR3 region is CAWSPTRTDEKLFF. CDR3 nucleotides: TGTGCCTGGAGCCCCACCCGGACAGACGAAAAACTGTTTTTT.